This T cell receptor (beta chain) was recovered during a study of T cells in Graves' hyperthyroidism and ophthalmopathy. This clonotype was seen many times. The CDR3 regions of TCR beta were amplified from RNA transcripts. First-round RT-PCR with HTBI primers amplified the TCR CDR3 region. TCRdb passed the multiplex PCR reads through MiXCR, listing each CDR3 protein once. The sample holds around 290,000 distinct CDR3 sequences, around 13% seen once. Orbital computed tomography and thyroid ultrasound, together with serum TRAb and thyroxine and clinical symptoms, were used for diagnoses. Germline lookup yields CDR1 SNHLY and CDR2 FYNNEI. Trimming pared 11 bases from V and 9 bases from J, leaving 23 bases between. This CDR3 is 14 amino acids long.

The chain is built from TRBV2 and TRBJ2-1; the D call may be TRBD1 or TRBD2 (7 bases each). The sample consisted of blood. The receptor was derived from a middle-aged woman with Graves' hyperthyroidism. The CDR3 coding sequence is TGTGCCTCTCAAGGGGGCGGGAGCGCCGGTGAGCAGTTCTTC. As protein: CASQGGGSAGEQFF.